Below are 26 T cell receptor beta chains sequenced from a single sample in a study of cytotoxic CD8 clonotypes in ibrutinib-treated CLL. Sequenced by immunoSEQ multiplex PCR; TCRdb stores in-frame clones only, minus some. The sample consists of approximately 48,000 clones, approximately 53% of them appearing once. The material sequenced was PBMCs, taken after 12 months of ibrutinib treatment. Receptors were obtained from a human donor with chronic lymphocytic leukemia.

The chain recombines TRBV14 with TRBJ2-4; 7 bases align to TRBD1. With V trimmed by 0 bases and J by 0 bases, 8 bases remained unmatched. There are 18 residues in the CDR3. Germline-derived CDR1 and CDR2 are SGHDN and FVKESK. CDR3 in amino acids: CASSQEGHRGEAKNIQYF. The CDR3 coding sequence is TGTGCCAGCAGCCAAGAAGGCCACAGGGGAGAAGCCAAAAACATTCAGTACTTC.

This clone was seen just once. The rearrangement uses TRBV2 and TRBJ1-5; perhaps TRBD1 as D (5 bases). This CDR3 spans 14 amino acids. V gave up 4 bases and J gave up 7 bases, with 14 bases separating them. Germline V gene sequence: CDR1 SNHLY, CDR2 FYNNEI. CDR3 region: CASSVGGKGQPQHF. Here the CDR3 DNA reads TGTGCCAGCAGTGTCGGGGGAAAGGGACAGCCCCAGCATTTT.

The rearrangement uses TRBV5-6 and TRBJ1-5, with 11 bases that match TRBD1. Trimming removed 4 bases from V and 1 base from J; junction bases left unmatched: 7. CDR1 is SGHDT and CDR2 is YYEEEE in the germline V gene. This CDR3 has 17 amino acids. The CDR3 here is CASSGGQGAMSNQPQHF. The CDR3 DNA follows: TGTGCCAGCAGCGGAGGACAGGGGGCGATGAGCAATCAGCCCCAGCATTTT.

V is TRBV29-1 and J is TRBJ2-3; 8 nucleotides agree with TRBD1. Looked up from germline, CDR1 is SQVTM and CDR2 is ANQGSEA. V was pared by 7 bases and J by 2 bases, with 8 bases of the junction left unmatched. This CDR3 has 14 amino acids. The CDR3 bases are TGCAGCGCTTCGGGGACAGGCAACACAGATACGCAGTATTTT. Encoded protein: CSASGTGNTDTQYF.

The CDR3 sequence is CAISDLTSGYEQYF. The CDR3 region has the DNA TGTGCCATCAGTGACCTGACTAGCGGGTACGAGCAGTACTTC. The J gene is TRBJ2-7, the V gene TRBV10-3, with 10 bases identical to TRBD2. With 3 bases clipped from V and 4 bases from J, the junction kept 3 bases outside the gene matches. The CDR3 has 14 residues. Germline values: CDR1 ENHRY, CDR2 SYGVKD.

The chain uses TRBV2 and TRBJ2-5; D is possibly TRBD2 (6 bases). CDR3 length: 13 amino acids. The germline CDR1 and CDR2 sequences are SNHLY and FYNNEI. V was shortened by 7 bases and J by 4 bases, with 13 bases between the two germline ends. This CDR3 reads CASTRGKSETQYF. The CDR3 region has the DNA TGTGCCAGCACCCGCGGGAAATCAGAGACCCAGTACTTC.

The chain recombines TRBV27 with TRBJ2-7; D gene uncertain. This CDR3 spans 15 amino acids. V lost 8 bases and J lost 4, with 21 bases in between. CDR1 is MNHEY and CDR2 is SMNVEV in the germline V gene (reference sequence). The CDR3, as DNA: TGTGCCAGCCTGGGCCCATCCGGTTGGGGTTACGAGCAGTACTTC. Translation gives CASLGPSGWGYEQYF.

The CDR3, as DNA: TGTGCCACCAGCGTCCGACTAGCGGGACCGTTCTCTGGGGCCAACGTCCTGACTTTC. It codes for CATSVRLAGPFSGANVLTF. The J gene is TRBJ2-6, the V gene TRBV15; TRBD2 matches at 11 bases. V was clipped by 5 bases and J by 0 bases; unmatched bases: 9. The germline CDR1 and CDR2 sequences are LNHNV and YYDKDF (reference sequence). The CDR3 is made up of 19 amino acids.

The CDR3 loop is CSVEPDRLVNTEAFF. The CDR3 DNA is TGCAGCGTTGAGCCCGACAGGTTAGTGAACACTGAAGCTTTCTTT. This chain joins TRBV29-1 and TRBJ1-1, with a possible D match to TRBD1 (6 bases). The V end was cut by 3 bases, the J end by 0 bases, with 14 bases between. Germline V gene sequence: CDR1 SQVTM, CDR2 ANQGSEA. There are 15 residues in the CDR3.

The J gene is TRBJ2-1, the V gene TRBV7-9; D unclear. Per the germline V gene, CDR1 is SEHNR and CDR2 is FQNEAQ (reference sequence). The CDR3 contains 13 residues. Trimming removed 4 bases at V and 4 bases at J, with 8 bases between. CDR3 protein: CASSSLGYNEQFF. The CDR3 region has the DNA TGTGCCAGCAGCTCTTTAGGGTACAATGAGCAGTTCTTC.

The chain joins TRBV15 to TRBJ2-1; 15 bases are shared with TRBD2. In germline, CDR1 is LNHNV, CDR2 YYDKDF (reference sequence). The CDR3 is 16 residues long. The ends lost 4 bases at V and 7 bases at J; junction bases unmatched: 5. As DNA, the CDR3 is TGTGCCACCAGCATATGGACTAGCGGGAGGGGTAATGAGCAGTTCTTC. Its protein is CATSIWTSGRGNEQFF.

In this sample, this clone turned up once. The rearrangement uses TRBV30 and TRBJ1-4; the D gene is possibly TRBD1 (5 bases). Germline V CDR1 and CDR2: GTSNPN, SVGIG (reference sequence). Trimming took 2 bases from V and 4 from J, leaving 17 bases between them. This CDR3 is built from 16 residues. CDR3 nucleotide sequence: TGTGCCTGGAGTACTCTCTTCGGGGGAGATAATGAAAAACTGTTTTTT. This encodes CAWSTLFGGDNEKLFF.

This chain connects TRBV5-4 to TRBJ2-3, with no clear D. Per the germline V gene, CDR1 is SGHNT and CDR2 is YYREEE (reference sequence). The V end lost 4 bases, the J end lost 0 bases, and 9 bases lay between the germline ends. The CDR3 is made up of 14 amino acids. The CDR3 DNA follows: TGTGCCAGCAGCCAAGATTCAAGCACAGATACGCAGTATTTT. It encodes CASSQDSSTDTQYF. Supplemented by reference TRBV5-4 and TRBJ2-3, the full variable domain reads ETGVTQSPTHLIKTRGQQVTLRCSSQSGHNTVSWYQQALGQGPQFIFQYYREEENGRGNFPPRFSGLQFPNYSSELNVNALELDDSALYLCASSQDSSTDTQYFGPGTRLTVL.

The gene calls are TRBV12-1 and TRBJ2-7; the table's D call of TRBD2 was not tested on the DNA. TRBV12-1 is classified as a pseudogene. This CDR3 has 13 amino acids. CDR3 sequence: CASSLPGGSEQYF. The CDR3 DNA sequence: TGTGCCAGCAGCCTTCCCGGGGGTAGTGAGCAGTACTTC.

The chain is built from TRBV7-9 and TRBJ1-1; D gene unclear. Germline assignment: CDR1 SEHNR and CDR2 FQNEAQ (reference sequence). V gave up 2 bases and J gave up 11 bases, with 15 bases separating them. This CDR3 spans 13 amino acids. The CDR3 nucleotides are TGTGCCAGCAGCTTAATTTTGGTCCAAGGCGCTTTCTTT. This translates into CASSLILVQGAFF. Together with reference TRBV7-9 and TRBJ1-1, the CDR3 gives the full variable domain: DTGVSQNPRHKITKRGQNVTFRCDPISEHNRLYWYRQTLGQGPEFLTYFQNEAQLEKSRLLSDRFSAERPKGSFSTLEIQRTEQGDSAMYLCASSLILVQGAFFGQGTRLTVV.

The chain carries TRBV29-1 and TRBJ2-1; perhaps TRBD2 as D (5 bases). CDR1 and CDR2 (germline): SQVTM, ANQGSEA. This CDR3 contains 12 residues. V shed 6 bases and J shed 4 bases, with 10 bases lying between them. In nucleotides, the CDR3 is TGCAGCGTACTAGGACGGTACAATGAGCAGTTCTTC. As protein: CSVLGRYNEQFF.

This clone was seen a handful of times. The V and J genes are TRBV6-1 and TRBJ1-5, with D uncertain. The CDR3 runs 12 residues. Germline values: CDR1 MNHNS, CDR2 SASEGT. Trimming took off 5 bases at V and 4 bases at J, with 6 bases between the two ends. In DNA, the CDR3 is TGTGCCAGCAGTCTAATTAATCAGCCCCAGCATTTT. Translated: CASSLINQPQHF.

On this clone: Other nucleotide sequences in the sample specify the same CDR3. In DNA form, the CDR3 reads TGTGCCAGTAGTATCGCAGGGGGTACCTACGAGCAGTACTTC. It specifies CASSIAGGTYEQYF. The gene calls are TRBV19 and TRBJ2-7; 7 nucleotides match TRBD1. CDR1 and CDR2 (germline): LNHDA, SQIVND (reference sequence). With V trimmed by 3 bases and J by 2 bases, 4 bases remained unmatched. This CDR3 is built from 14 residues.

This rearrangement joins TRBV30 to TRBJ2-5; D unresolved. This CDR3 contains 11 residues. The V gene lost 1 base and the J gene lost 6 bases, with 6 bases spanning the gap. The V gene's germline CDR1 is GTSNPN and CDR2 SVGIG (reference sequence). CDR3 in DNA: TGTGCCTGGAGTGACGTGAAGACCCAGTACTTC. Translation gives CAWSDVKTQYF.

In its sample, this clone was seen once. This chain uses TRBV11-1 with TRBJ2-7; 9 positions match TRBD2. After removal of 2 bases from V and 5 bases from J, the junction contained 10 bases not matched to a gene. Germline-derived CDR1 and CDR2 are SGHAT and FQDESV (reference sequence). This CDR3 region has 16 residues. The CDR3 is CASSLNEREVRNEQYF. The CDR3 nucleotides are TGTGCCAGCAGCTTAAATGAGCGGGAGGTCCGGAACGAGCAGTACTTC.

This rearrangement joins TRBV5-1 to TRBJ2-5; tentatively, D is TRBD2 (5 bases). The germline gives CDR1 SGHRS, CDR2 YFSETQ. CDR3 length equals 12 residues. V lost 4 bases, J lost 5 bases, and 9 bases lay in between. CDR3 coding DNA: TGCGCCAGCAGCCCGGGGTACGAGACCCAGTACTTC. This sequence encodes CASSPGYETQYF.

This clone was recorded a few times. The V and J genes are TRBV5-4 and TRBJ2-3, with 10 bases aligning to TRBD1. The trim removed 5 bases at V and 5 bases at J, leaving 5 bases unmatched. Per the germline V gene, CDR1 is SGHNT and CDR2 is YYREEE (reference sequence). The CDR3 is made up of 14 amino acids. The CDR3 protein is CASRLTGGVDTQYF. The CDR3 coding sequence is TGTGCCAGCAGACTGACAGGGGGCGTAGATACGCAGTATTTT.

This clone occurred once. This chain links TRBV28 with TRBJ2-7, with 9 bases fitting TRBD2. The J segment lost 4 bases and the V segment lost 4 bases, leaving 8 bases of the junction unmatched. Germline lookup yields CDR1 MDHEN and CDR2 SYDVKM. The CDR3 has 15 residues. Here the CDR3 reads CASSSPGLAGYEQYF. The CDR3 DNA follows: TGTGCCAGCAGTTCCCCGGGGCTAGCGGGATACGAGCAGTACTTC.

This rearrangement joins TRBV6-1 to TRBJ2-3, with unresolved D. The CDR3 sequence is 16 residues long. The V gene lost 2 bases and the J gene lost 8 bases, with 20 bases spanning the gap. The germline CDR1 and CDR2 sequences are MNHNS and SASEGT. CDR3 nucleotide sequence: TGTGCCAGCAGTGAATATAGGGTGATATCCCAAAGTACGCAGTATTTT. Translated, it gives CASSEYRVISQSTQYF.

The CDR3 loop is CASSVTTPPMNTEAFF. The CDR3 DNA reads TGTGCCAGCAGCGTCACGACACCACCCATGAACACTGAAGCTTTCTTT. This chain links TRBV9 with TRBJ1-1; no clear D. V gave up 2 bases and J gave up 0 bases, with 14 bases separating them. This CDR3 contains 16 residues. Germline V gene data show CDR1 as SGDLS and CDR2 as YYNGEE.

The chain uses TRBV4-1 and TRBJ2-3; 13 nucleotides agree with TRBD2. Germline trimming cut 4 bases from V and 6 bases from J; bases unmatched to any gene: 19. Germline CDR1 MGHRA, CDR2 YSYEKL. The CDR3 length is 20 residues. Written as DNA, the CDR3 is TGCGCCAGCAGCCTATGGACTAGCGGGGGACTTACACCGTACTCGGATACGCAGTATTTT. Amino acids: CASSLWTSGGLTPYSDTQYF.